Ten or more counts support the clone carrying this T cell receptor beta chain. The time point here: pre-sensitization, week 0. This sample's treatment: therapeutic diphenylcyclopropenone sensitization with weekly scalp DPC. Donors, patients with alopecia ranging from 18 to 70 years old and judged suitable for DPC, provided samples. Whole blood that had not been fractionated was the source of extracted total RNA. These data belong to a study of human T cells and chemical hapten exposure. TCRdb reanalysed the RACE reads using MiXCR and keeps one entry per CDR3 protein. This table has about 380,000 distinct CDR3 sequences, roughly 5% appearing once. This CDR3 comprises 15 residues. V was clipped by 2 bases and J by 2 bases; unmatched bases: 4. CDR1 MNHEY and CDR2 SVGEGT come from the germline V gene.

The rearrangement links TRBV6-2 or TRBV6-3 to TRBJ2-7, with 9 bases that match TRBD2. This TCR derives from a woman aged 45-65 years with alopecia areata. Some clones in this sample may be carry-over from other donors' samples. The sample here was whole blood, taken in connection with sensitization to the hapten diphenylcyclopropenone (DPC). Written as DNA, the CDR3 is TGTGCCAGCAGTTACCCTAGCGGGACTACCTACGAGCAGTACTTC. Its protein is CASSYPSGTTYEQYF.